Sequencing of this T cell receptor beta chain was carried out in a study of blood T cell repertoires in COVID-19. CDR3 length equals 14 residues. Per germline, CDR1 LNHDA and CDR2 SQIVND (reference sequence). V shed 6 bases and J shed 0 bases, with 9 bases lying between them. Assay: immunoSEQ multiplex PCR; the TCRdb copy retains only in-frame clones and omits some. The sample includes fewer than 300,000 clones, about 87% of them seen just once. The sequenced material came from peripheral blood. The chain joins TRBV19 to TRBJ2-4; D call uncertain. This TCR was recovered from a woman between 50 and 59 years old with COVID-19, enrolled during active disease. CDR3 protein: CASSADEAKNIQYF. CDR3 coding DNA: TGTGCCAGTAGCGCGGATGAAGCCAAAAACATTCAGTACTTC.